This record concerns one TCR beta chain sequence. Its target is unknown. The sample comes from a study of T cells in Graves' hyperthyroidism and ophthalmopathy. General observations from the study: The blood repertoire included most of the expanded thyroid clonotypes above 0.001. Before onset, ophthalmopathy was predicted by the model a median approximately 6.7 months earlier.

Per the germline V gene, CDR1 is SQVTM and CDR2 is ANQGSEA. The CDR3 totals 16 residues. After removal of 4 bases from V and 2 bases from J, the junction contained 11 bases not matched to a gene. TCR beta CDR3 region amplification was performed from RNA transcripts. RT-PCR in the first round (using the HTBI primer set) targeted the TCR CDR3. TCRdb reprocessed the multiplex PCR reads with MiXCR, giving one entry per CDR3 protein. The table shows roughly 750,000 distinct CDR3 sequences, with roughly 17% occurring only once. Patients with uncontrolled infections, other autoimmune diseases, pregnancy or lactation were excluded. Used for diagnoses were clinical symptoms, serum thyroxine and TRAb, thyroid ultrasound and orbital computed tomography.

Sequenced sample: blood. The clonotype was recovered from a man between 18 and 35 years old with Graves' hyperthyroidism. This chain uses TRBV29-1 with TRBJ2-3; 8 bases are shared with TRBD2. CDR3 in amino acids: CSVGGIAGGSTDTQYF. CDR3 nucleotide sequence: TGCAGCGTTGGCGGGATTGCGGGAGGCTCCACAGATACGCAGTATTTT.